This T cell receptor (beta chain) was found in a study of blood T cell repertoires in COVID-19. Looking at the study overall: The cDNA or gDNA used as material had been derived from T cells, B-cell-depleted T cells, or PBMCs.

The V end lost 5 bases, the J end lost 1 base, and 12 bases lay between the germline ends. From germline, CDR1 is LNHDA and CDR2 SQIVND (reference sequence). The CDR3 covers 15 residues. Sequenced by immunoSEQ multiplex PCR; TCRdb stores in-frame clones only, minus some. Of some 490,000 clones in the sample, approximately 91% are singletons; the top ten hold approximately 8.3%. The cohort comprised adults aged about 18 to 89 years residing in under 25 US areas. Recovered status in Cohort 3 required two negative PCRs, clearance, or symptom resolution. Specimen: PBMCs or T cells enriched from blood (not recorded which). This receptor was identified in a woman in her sixties or seventies who had recovered from COVID-19. The chain recombines TRBV19 with TRBJ2-4; D possibly corresponds to TRBD2 (6 bases). CDR3 DNA: TGTGCCAGTAGTCCTTGGGACTTCGCCAAAAACATTCAGTACTTC. This codes for CASSPWDFAKNIQYF.